This T cell receptor beta chain emerged from a study of blood T cell repertoires in COVID-19. The wider study: Some COVID-19 samples were acute and others convalescent; all came from the United States, Italy and Spain.

Assay: immunoSEQ multiplex PCR; the TCRdb copy retains only in-frame clones and omits some. The sample yields roughly 200,000 clones, roughly 83% seen once. From germline, CDR1 is SGHTS and CDR2 YDEGEE. This CDR3 is built from 13 residues. The V gene lost 4 bases and the J gene lost 0 bases, with 8 bases spanning the gap. Specimen: PBMCs or T cells enriched from blood (not recorded which). The TCR comes from a man aged 35 to 55 with acute COVID-19. This chain joins TRBV5-8 and TRBJ2-7; D not resolved. CDR3 protein: CASSHSSSYEQYF. For the CDR3, the DNA is TGTGCCAGCAGCCACTCCTCCTCCTACGAGCAGTACTTC. Complete variable domain (other parts from reference TRBV5-8 and TRBJ2-7): EAGVTQSPTHLIKTRGQQATLRCSPISGHTSVYWYQQALGLGLQFLLWYDEGEERNRGNFPPRFSGRQFPNYSSELNVNALELEDSALYLCASSHSSSYEQYFGPGTRLTVT.